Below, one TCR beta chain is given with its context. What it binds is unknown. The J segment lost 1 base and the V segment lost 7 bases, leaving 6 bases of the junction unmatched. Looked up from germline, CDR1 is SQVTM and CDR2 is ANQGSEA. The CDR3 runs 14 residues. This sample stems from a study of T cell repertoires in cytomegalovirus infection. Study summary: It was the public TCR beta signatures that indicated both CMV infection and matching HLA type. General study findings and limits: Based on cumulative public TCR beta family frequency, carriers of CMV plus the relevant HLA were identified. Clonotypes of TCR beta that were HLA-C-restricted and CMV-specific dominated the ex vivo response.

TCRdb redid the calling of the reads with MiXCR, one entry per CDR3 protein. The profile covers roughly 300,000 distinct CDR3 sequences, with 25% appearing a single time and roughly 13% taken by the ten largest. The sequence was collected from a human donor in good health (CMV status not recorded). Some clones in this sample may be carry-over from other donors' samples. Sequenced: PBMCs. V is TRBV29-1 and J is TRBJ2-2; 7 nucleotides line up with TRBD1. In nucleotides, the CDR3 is TGCAGCGGGGGCACAGGGGTGAACACCGGGGAGCTGTTTTTT. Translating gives CSGGTGVNTGELFF.